The subject of this entry is one TCR beta chain. This specimen belongs to a study of blood T cell repertoires in COVID-19. Profiling relied on immunoSEQ multiplex PCR, and the TCRdb table lists in-frame clones only, not all of them. The sample gives 85,000 to 100,000 clones, less than 95% of which show up once; less than 2% is in the top ten. The source is a man in his fifties or sixties with acute or convalescent COVID-19. The sequenced material came from peripheral blood.

CDR3 nucleotide sequence: TGTGCCAGCAGCCTTCTAGCGGGGGGGCGTACGCAGTATTTT. Translated: CASSLLAGGRTQYF. The gene calls are TRBV3-1 (or the pseudogene TRBV3-2) and TRBJ2-3; 12 bases align to TRBD2. V gave up 4 bases and J gave up 8 bases; unmatched junction bases: 4. The CDR3 runs 14 residues. Looked up from germline, CDR1 is LGHDT and CDR2 is YNNKEL (reference sequence).